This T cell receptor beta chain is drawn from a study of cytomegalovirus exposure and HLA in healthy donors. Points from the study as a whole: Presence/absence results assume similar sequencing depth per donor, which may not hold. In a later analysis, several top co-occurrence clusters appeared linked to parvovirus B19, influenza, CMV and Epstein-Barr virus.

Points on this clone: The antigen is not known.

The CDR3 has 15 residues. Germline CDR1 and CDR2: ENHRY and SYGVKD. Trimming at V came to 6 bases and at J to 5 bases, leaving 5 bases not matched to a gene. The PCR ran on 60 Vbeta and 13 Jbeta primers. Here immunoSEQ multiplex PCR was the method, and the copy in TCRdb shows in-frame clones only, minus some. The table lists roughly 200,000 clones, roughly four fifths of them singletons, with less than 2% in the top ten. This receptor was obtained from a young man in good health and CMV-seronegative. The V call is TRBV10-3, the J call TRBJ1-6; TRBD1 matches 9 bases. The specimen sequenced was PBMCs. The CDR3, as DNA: TGTGCCATCAGGGACAGGGGTGAGAATAATTCACCCCTCCACTTT. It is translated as CAIRDRGENNSPLHF.